These 22 T cell receptor gamma chains were all obtained from the same sample, sequenced in a study of gamma delta lymphoproliferative disorders and STAT genes. Genomic DNA from isolated PBMCs served as the sequencing template. TCRdb called clones anew from the multiplex PCR reads with CATT. The repertoire includes around 1,600 gamma-chain clones, less than 10% of them detected once, and around 34% sits in the top ten. Sequenced sample: blood. These receptors all stem from a human donor in good health.

In this sample, this clone is medium-sized. The chain has TRGV10 and TRGJP1. The J gene is absent in TCRdb and was assigned here via DNA matching to germline. TRGV10 is identified as an open reading frame with a role that is uncertain. V gave up 8 bases and J gave up 1 base; unmatched junction bases: 8. The CDR3 has 15 residues. CDR3 in DNA: TGTGCTGCGTGGGATTTGTGTACCACTGGTTGGTTCAAGATATTT. It translates to CAAWDLCTTGWFKIF.

The chain employs TRGV11 and TRGJ1 or TRGJ2. The J gene, missing from TCRdb, was assigned here through DNA to germline matching. TRGV11 is placed among ORFs of uncertain function. V lost 0 bases to trimming and J lost 6 bases; unmatched junction nucleotides: 2. CDR3 length: 13 residues. The CDR3 coding sequence is TGTGCCTGCTGGATTAGGCACCTTTATAAGAAACTCTTT. Protein: CACWIRHLYKKLF.

This clone was recorded at least ten times. For the CDR3, the DNA is TGTGCCACCTGGGACAGGGCGACCAATAAGAAACTCTTT. Translated: CATWDRATNKKLF. The chain recombines TRGV3 with TRGJ1 or TRGJ2. The J gene, absent from TCRdb, was called here by matching the DNA to germline. J gave up 8 bases and V 0 bases, and 7 bases lay outside the gene matches. The CDR3 contains 13 residues. Germline V gives CDR1 VTNTFY, CDR2 YDVSTARD (reference sequence).

In this sample, this clone is medium-sized. This sequence joins TRGV2 and TRGJ1 or TRGJ2. TCRdb offers no J gene call, so here the DNA was matched to germline to obtain one. This CDR3 is built from 15 residues. Unmatched junction bases numbered 14, after V lost 2 bases and J lost 7 bases. Germline V gene data show CDR1 as EGSNGY and CDR2 as YDSYNSKV. Here the CDR3 reads CATWDVIPPRYKKLF. DNA of the CDR3: TGTGCCACCTGGGACGTTATTCCGCCGCGGTATAAGAAACTCTTT.

This clone came up a few times. The CDR3 sequence: CALWDPTGLF. In nucleotides, the CDR3 is TGTGCCTTGTGGGACCCCACGGGACTCTTT. The J gene went uncalled, whereas the V gene is TRGV9. This CDR3 is 10 amino acids long. The germline CDR1 and CDR2 sequences are GITISATS and ISYDGTV (reference sequence).

In its sample, this clone ranks as medium-sized. No DNA is shown, since the ends of the CDR3 on it are uncertain; the CDR3 is the one TCRdb lists. V gene assignment gives TRGV11, but the J gene was left uncalled. TRGV11 is labeled an ORF, and its function is uncertain. The CDR3 is 22 amino acids in total, end residues counted. CDR3 residues: CTTVPAGLGTLDLNLVCDKKLF.

Relative to its sample, this clone is medium-sized. The rearrangement links TRGV4 to TRGJ1 or TRGJ2. Because TCRdb records no J gene, it was assigned here through a match of the DNA to germline. This CDR3 spans 12 amino acids. Germline V gene sequence: CDR1 EGSTGY, CDR2 YDSYTSSV. V dropped 9 bases and J dropped 4; count of bases not matched to a gene: 9. CDR3 in amino acids: CATPPHYYKKLF. The CDR3, as DNA: TGTGCCACCCCCCCCCACTATTATAAGAAACTCTTT.

V and J are TRGV9 and TRGJP. No J segment appears in TCRdb, so it was assigned here by matching the sequence to germline. This CDR3 is 16 amino acids long. Looked up from germline, CDR1 is GITISATS and CDR2 is ISYDGTV (reference sequence). V dropped 1 base and J dropped 11; count of bases not matched to a gene: 8. CDR3 DNA sequence: TGTGCCTTGTGGGAGGTCCCCGGGGTGGGCAAAAAAATCAAGGTATTT. Protein: CALWEVPGVGKKIKVF.

This clone is labeled as large. The rearrangement uses TRGV2 and TRGJP1. No J segment appears in TCRdb, so it was assigned here by matching the sequence to germline. The CDR3 sequence is 14 residues long. J was trimmed by 8 bases and V by 1 base; bases with no gene match: 7. Per germline, CDR1 EGSNGY and CDR2 YDSYNSKV. The CDR3 loop is CATWDGLEGWFKIF. CDR3 DNA: TGTGCCACCTGGGACGGCCTGGAAGGTTGGTTCAAGATATTT.

This clone is medium-sized within its sample. This sequence joins TRGV3 and TRGJP1. The J gene comes from matching the DNA to germline here; TCRdb lacks it. Germline trimming cut 0 bases from V and 0 bases from J; bases unmatched to any gene: 7. Germline loops: CDR1 VTNTFY, CDR2 YDVSTARD (reference sequence). The CDR3 has 17 residues. Here the CDR3 DNA reads TGTGCCACCTGGGACAGGCGACCGGATACCACTGGTTGGTTCAAGATATTT. It translates to CATWDRRPDTTGWFKIF.

The V call is TRGV2, the J call TRGJ1 or TRGJ2. TCRdb does not report a J gene; here it was assigned by matching the DNA to germline references. CDR3 length: 14 residues. CDR1 and CDR2 from the germline V gene are EGSNGY and YDSYNSKV. V lost 1 base and J lost 7; bases outside the gene matches: 10. The CDR3 DNA reads TGTGCCACCTGGGACGGAGATTTATTATATAAGAAACTCTTT. It encodes CATWDGDLLYKKLF.

This clone was detected many times. V gene TRGV9 combines with J gene TRGJ1 or TRGJ2. In the absence of a J gene in TCRdb, the DNA was matched to germline to assign it here. The CDR3 has 14 amino acids. Losses at the gene ends were 2 bases for V and 7 bases for J; bases not matched to a gene: 11. Germline values: CDR1 GITISATS, CDR2 ISYDGTV (reference sequence). CDR3 residues: CALWEAGSPYKKLF. CDR3 coding DNA: TGTGCCTTGTGGGAGGCTGGCTCGCCCTATAAGAAACTCTTT.

This clone is medium-sized. Other nucleotide sequences in the sample specify the same CDR3. This sequence joins TRGV9 and TRGJP. The J gene, absent from TCRdb, was called here by matching the DNA to germline. The CDR3 is 17 amino acids. Germline assignment: CDR1 GITISATS and CDR2 ISYDGTV (reference sequence). V shed 2 bases and J 4 bases; nucleotides not matched to a gene: 5. The CDR3 DNA reads as TGTGCCTTGTGGGAGGCCCGTCAAGAGTTGGGCAAAAAAATCAAGGTATTT. Encoded protein: CALWEARQELGKKIKVF.

This clone was seen more than once but under ten times. A much larger clone lies one base from this, so it may be a read error. The sample carries other DNA sequences with the same CDR3. This chain links TRGV8 with TRGJP2. TCRdb offers no J gene call, so here the DNA was matched to germline to obtain one. This CDR3 has 16 amino acids. Germline values: CDR1 VENAVY, CDR2 YDSYNSRV. In nucleotides, the CDR3 is TGCGCCACCTGGGATAGGCGTGAATTGAGTGATTGGATCAAGACGTTT. Its protein is CATWDRRELSDWIKTF.

Within the sample, this clone is large. The V gene is TRGV9, the J gene TRGJ1 or TRGJ2. The J gene, not given by TCRdb, was assigned here from a germline match of the nucleotide sequence. The CDR3 is 11 amino acids. Germline V lookup: CDR1 GITISATS, CDR2 ISYDGTV (reference sequence). The ends lost 2 bases at V and 10 bases at J; junction bases unmatched: 5. Written as DNA, the CDR3 is TGTGCCTTGTGGGAGGAGGGGAAGAAACTCTTT. This translates into CALWEEGKKLF.

Judged by abundance, this clone is medium-sized (0.01 to 0.1%). The gene calls are TRGV2 and TRGJ1 or TRGJ2. No J gene was available from TCRdb, and it was assigned here by a germline match of the DNA. Germline V gene data show CDR1 as EGSNGY and CDR2 as YDSYNSKV. V shed 6 bases, J shed 4 bases, and the junction held 6 bases outside the gene matches. The CDR3 is made up of 12 amino acids. The CDR3 bases are TGTGCCACCTGGTGTGCGTATTATAAGAAACTCTTT. Residues: CATWCAYYKKLF.

This clone is classed as medium-sized (0.01 to 0.1%). The rearrangement uses TRGV10 and TRGJ1 or TRGJ2. As TCRdb names no J gene, one was assigned here on the basis of a DNA match to germline. TRGV10 is an ORF, and what it does is uncertain. V was pared by 8 bases and J by 3 bases, with 5 bases of the junction left unmatched. The CDR3 has 12 amino acids. The CDR3 DNA follows: TGTGCTGCGTGGGATCCTTATTATAAGAAACTCTTT. Its protein is CAAWDPYYKKLF.

In its sample, this clone is medium-sized (0.01 to 0.1%). J is TRGJ1 or TRGJ2 and V is TRGV10. Since TCRdb gives no J gene, matching the DNA to germline was used here to assign it. TRGV10 is identified as an open reading frame with a role that is uncertain. With V trimmed by 8 bases and J by 7 bases, 12 bases remained unmatched. This CDR3 contains 13 residues. The CDR3 nucleotides are TGTGCTGCGTGGGCGCCCGGGGGGTATAAGAAACTCTTT. Translating gives CAAWAPGGYKKLF.

Within the sample, this clone is medium-sized. No DNA is shown, since the ends of the CDR3 on it are uncertain; the CDR3 is the one TCRdb lists. The J gene is uncalled and the V gene is TRGV11. TRGV11 is an open reading frame whose function is uncertain. The CDR3 adds up to 16 amino acids, both ends counted. The CDR3 spells CTTVPAGFAGYYKKLF.

By share, this clone counts as medium-sized (0.01 to 0.1%). This chain connects TRGV10 to TRGJ1 or TRGJ2. The J gene is absent in TCRdb and was assigned here via DNA matching to germline. TRGV10 carries the ORF label, with uncertain function. The CDR3 loop spans 12 amino acids. J lost 7 bases, V lost 8 bases, and 9 bases had no gene match. CDR3 coding DNA: TGTGCTGCGTGGGATTCTAAATATAAGAAACTCTTT. It encodes CAAWDSKYKKLF.

This clone is labeled medium-sized. The rearrangement joins TRGV3 to TRGJ1 or TRGJ2. Germline matching of the DNA provided the J gene here, since TCRdb leaves it blank. This CDR3 comprises 14 residues. The junction had 10 bases not matched to a gene; V was cut back by 4 bases and J by 4 bases. The germline gives CDR1 VTNTFY, CDR2 YDVSTARD (reference sequence). This chain's CDR3 is CATWDSTEYYKKLF. The CDR3 nucleotides are TGTGCCACCTGGGATAGCACGGAATATTATAAGAAACTCTTT.

In its sample, this clone was seen many times. In the same sample, other DNA sequences code for this CDR3. The rearrangement uses TRGV9 and TRGJP. TCRdb records no J gene; here it was assigned by comparing the DNA to germline. With 2 bases clipped from V and 5 bases from J, the junction kept 0 bases outside the gene matches. Germline V gene data show CDR1 as GITISATS and CDR2 as ISYDGTV (reference sequence). This CDR3 is 15 amino acids long. This CDR3 is CALWEEELGKKIKVF. The CDR3 nucleotides read TGTGCCTTGTGGGAGGAAGAGTTGGGCAAAAAAATCAAGGTATTT.